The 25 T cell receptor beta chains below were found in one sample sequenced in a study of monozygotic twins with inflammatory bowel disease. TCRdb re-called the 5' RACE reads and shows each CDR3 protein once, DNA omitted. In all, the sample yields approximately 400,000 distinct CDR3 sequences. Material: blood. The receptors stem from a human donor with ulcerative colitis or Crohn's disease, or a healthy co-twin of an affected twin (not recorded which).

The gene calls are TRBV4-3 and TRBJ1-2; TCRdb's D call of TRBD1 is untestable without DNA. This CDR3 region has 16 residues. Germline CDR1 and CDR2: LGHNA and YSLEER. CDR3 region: CASSSLFRAGGRGYTF.

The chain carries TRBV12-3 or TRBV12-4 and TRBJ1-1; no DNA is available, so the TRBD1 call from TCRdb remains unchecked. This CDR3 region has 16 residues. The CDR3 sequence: CASSPVLGERSTEAFF.

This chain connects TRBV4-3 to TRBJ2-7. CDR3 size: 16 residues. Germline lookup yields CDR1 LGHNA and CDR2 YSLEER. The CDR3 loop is CASSQDLGLQVREQYF.

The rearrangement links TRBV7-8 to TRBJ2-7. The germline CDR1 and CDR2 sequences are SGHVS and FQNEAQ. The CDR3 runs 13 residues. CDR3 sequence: CASSLRDTYEQYF.

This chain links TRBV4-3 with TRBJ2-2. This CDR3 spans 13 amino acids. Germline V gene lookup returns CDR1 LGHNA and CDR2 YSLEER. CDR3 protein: CASSQTRTGELFF.

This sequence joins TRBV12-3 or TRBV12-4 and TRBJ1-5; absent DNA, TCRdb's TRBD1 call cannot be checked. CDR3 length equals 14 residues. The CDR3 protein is CASRKTGFNQPQHF.

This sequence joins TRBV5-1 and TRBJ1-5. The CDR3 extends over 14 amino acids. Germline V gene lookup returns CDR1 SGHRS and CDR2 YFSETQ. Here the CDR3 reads CASSSGTPEGTQHF.

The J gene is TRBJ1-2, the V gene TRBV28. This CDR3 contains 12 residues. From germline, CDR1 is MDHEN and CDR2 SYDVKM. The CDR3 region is CASSEGNYGYTF.

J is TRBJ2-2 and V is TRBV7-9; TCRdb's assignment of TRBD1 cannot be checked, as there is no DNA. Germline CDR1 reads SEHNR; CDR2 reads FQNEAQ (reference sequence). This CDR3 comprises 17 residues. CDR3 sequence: CASSATGTGGYTGELFF.

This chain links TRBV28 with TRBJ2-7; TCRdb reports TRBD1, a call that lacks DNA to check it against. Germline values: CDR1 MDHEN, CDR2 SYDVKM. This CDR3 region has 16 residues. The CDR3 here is CASSLSSDSGTNEQYF.

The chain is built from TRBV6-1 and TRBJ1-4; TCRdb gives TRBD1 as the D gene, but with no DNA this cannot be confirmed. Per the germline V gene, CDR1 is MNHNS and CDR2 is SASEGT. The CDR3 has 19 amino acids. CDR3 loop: CASSGPQTEKFPTNEKLFF.

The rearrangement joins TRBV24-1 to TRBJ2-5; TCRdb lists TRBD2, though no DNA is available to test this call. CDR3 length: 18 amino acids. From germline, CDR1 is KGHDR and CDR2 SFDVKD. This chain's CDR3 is CATSDFGLAGQKWETQYF.

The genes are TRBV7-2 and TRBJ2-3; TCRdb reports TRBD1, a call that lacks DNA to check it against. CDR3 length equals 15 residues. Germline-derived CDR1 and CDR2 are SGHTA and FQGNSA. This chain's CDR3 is CASSAQGPGSDTQYF.

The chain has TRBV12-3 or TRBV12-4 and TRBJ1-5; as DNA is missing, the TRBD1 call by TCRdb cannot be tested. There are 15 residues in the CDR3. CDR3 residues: CASSPPGYSNQPQHF.

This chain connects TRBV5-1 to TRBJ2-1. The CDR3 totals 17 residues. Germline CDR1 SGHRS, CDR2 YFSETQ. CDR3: CASSSDPTGSSYNEQFF.

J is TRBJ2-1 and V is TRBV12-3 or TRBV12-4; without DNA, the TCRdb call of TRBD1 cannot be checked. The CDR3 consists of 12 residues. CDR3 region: CASRQGGHEQSF.

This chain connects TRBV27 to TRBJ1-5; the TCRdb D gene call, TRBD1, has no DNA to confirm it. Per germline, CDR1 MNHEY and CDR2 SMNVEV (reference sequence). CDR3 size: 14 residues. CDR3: CASSLTGQRQPQHF.

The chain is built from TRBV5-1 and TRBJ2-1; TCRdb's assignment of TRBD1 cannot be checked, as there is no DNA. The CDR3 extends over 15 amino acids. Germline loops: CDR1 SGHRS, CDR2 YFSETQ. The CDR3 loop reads CASSLDQGIYNEQFF.

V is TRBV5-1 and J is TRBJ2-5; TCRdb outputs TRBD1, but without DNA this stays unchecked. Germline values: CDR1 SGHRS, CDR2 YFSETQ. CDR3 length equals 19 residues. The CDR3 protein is CASSLVFATGSNPWETQYF.

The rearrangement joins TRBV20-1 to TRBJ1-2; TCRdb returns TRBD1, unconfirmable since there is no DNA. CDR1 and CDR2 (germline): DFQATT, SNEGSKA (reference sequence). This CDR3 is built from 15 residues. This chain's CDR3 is CSAPAGTGSDYGYTF.

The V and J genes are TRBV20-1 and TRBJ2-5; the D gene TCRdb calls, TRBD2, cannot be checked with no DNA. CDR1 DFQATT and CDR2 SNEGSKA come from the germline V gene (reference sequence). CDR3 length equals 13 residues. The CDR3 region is CRVGAPSKETQYF.

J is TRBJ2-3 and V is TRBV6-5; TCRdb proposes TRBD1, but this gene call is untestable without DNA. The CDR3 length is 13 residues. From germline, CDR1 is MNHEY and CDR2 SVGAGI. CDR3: CASSRQRTDTQYF.

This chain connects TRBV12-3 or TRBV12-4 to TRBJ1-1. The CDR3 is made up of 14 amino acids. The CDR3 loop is CASSLGLLSTEAFF.

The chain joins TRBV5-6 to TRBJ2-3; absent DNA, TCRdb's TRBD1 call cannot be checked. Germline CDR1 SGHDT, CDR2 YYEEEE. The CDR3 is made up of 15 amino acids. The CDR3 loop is CASSPDRGITDTQYF.

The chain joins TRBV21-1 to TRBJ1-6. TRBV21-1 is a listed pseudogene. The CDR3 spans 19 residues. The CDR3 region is CASSATDRALRPYNSPLHF.